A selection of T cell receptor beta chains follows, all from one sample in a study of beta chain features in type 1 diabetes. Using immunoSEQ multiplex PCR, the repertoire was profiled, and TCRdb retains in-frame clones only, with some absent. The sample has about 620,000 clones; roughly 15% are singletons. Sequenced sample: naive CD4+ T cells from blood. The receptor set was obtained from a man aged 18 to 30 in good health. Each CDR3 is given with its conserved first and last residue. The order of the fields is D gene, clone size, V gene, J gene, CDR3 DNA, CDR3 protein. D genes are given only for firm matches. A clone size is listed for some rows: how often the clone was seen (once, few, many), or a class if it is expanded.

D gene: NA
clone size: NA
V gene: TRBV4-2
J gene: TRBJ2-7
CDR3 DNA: TGTGCCAGCAGCCAAGCGGGGTGGGGAGGATCCTACGAGCAGTACTTC
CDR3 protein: CASSQAGWGGSYEQYF

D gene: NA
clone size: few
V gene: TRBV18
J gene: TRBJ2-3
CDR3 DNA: TGTGCCAGCTCACCACTACAGTCTAGCACAGATACGCAGTATTTT
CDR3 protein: CASSPLQSSTDTQYF

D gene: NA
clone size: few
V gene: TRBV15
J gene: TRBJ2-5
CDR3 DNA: TGTGCCACCAGCAGATCCAGACAAGAGACCCAGTACTTC
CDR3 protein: CATSRSRQETQYF

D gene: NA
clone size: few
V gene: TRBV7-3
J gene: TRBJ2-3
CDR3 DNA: TGTGCCAGCAGCTTAACCTCGGGGGTCGGGGAAAATACGCAGTATTTT
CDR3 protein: CASSLTSGVGENTQYF

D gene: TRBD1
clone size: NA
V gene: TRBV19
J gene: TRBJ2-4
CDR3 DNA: TGTGCCAGTGCTCCAGGGGGCTCCCCAAGGGCCAAAAACATTCAGTACTTC
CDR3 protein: CASAPGGSPRAKNIQYF

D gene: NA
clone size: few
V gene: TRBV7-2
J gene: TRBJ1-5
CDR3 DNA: TGTGCCAGCAGCTCCCGAACCGGGGGCAATCAGCCCCAGCATTTT
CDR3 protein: CASSSRTGGNQPQHF

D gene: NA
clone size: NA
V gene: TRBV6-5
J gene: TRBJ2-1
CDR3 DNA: TGTGCCAGCAGTTACTCCCACAGGGTATGGGAGGAGCAGTTCTTC
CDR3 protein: CASSYSHRVWEEQFF

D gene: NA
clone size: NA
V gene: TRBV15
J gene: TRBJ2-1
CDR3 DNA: TGTGCCACCAGCAGAGATCGTCGGAGAAATGAGCAGTTCTTC
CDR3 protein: CATSRDRRRNEQFF

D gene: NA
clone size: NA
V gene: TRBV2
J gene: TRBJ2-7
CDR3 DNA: TGTGCCAGCAGTGCCGAGGGTTCCAGCTACGAGCAGTACTTC
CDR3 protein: CASSAEGSSYEQYF

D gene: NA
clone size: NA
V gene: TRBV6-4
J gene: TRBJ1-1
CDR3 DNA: TGTGCCAGCAGTCTGGGTAAGGACACTGAAGCTTTCTTT
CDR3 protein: CASSLGKDTEAFF

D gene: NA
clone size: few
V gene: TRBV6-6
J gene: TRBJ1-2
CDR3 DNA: TGTGCCAGCAGCCAACCTAACTATGGCTACACCTTC
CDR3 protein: CASSQPNYGYTF

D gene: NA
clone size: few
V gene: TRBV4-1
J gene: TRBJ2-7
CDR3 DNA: TGCGCCAGCAGCCGAATTGGGGTGAGGGGGACGGGAGGCCTCTCCTACGAGCAGTACTTC
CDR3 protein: CASSRIGVRGTGGLSYEQYF

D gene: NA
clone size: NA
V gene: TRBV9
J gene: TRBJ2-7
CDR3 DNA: TGTGCCAGCAGCGTAGATAGCTCCTACGAGCAGTACTTC
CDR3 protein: CASSVDSSYEQYF

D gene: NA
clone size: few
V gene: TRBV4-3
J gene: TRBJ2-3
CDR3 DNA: TGCGCCAGCAGCCAGCGTCCGTCTAGCACAGATACGCAGTATTTT
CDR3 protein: CASSQRPSSTDTQYF

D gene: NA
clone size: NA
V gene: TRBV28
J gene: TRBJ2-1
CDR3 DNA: TGTGCCAGCAGCAGGGGGGGGAGCTCCTACAATGAGCAGTTCTTC
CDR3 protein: CASSRGGSSYNEQFF